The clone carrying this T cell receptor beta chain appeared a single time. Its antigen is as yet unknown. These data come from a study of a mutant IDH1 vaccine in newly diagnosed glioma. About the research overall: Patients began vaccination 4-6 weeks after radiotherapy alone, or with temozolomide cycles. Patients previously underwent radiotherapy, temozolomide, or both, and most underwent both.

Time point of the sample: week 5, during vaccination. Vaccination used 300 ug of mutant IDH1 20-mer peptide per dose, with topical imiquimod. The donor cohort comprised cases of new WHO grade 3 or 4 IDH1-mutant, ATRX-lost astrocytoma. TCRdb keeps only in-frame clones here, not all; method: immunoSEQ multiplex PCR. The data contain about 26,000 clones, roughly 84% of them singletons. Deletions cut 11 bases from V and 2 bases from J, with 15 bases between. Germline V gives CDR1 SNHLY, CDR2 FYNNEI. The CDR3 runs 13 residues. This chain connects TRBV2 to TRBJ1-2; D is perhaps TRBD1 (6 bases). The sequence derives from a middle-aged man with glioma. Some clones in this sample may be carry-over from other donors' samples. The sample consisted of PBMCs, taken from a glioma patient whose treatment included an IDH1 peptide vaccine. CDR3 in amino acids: CAGGRSSNYGYTF. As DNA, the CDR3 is TGTGCCGGGGGGCGGTCTTCGAACTATGGCTACACCTTC.